Presented here are 9 T cell receptor beta chains from one specimen sequenced in a study of T cell responses to AZD1222 COVID-19 vaccine. Profiled with immunoSEQ multiplex PCR; TCRdb holds only in-frame clones, not every one. The top ten hold roughly two fifths of the sample, which has 100,000 or so clones, 75% to 90% seen once. The sample in question was peripheral blood, obtained 28 days after the second AZD1222 dose. These receptors all stem from an adult who received the AZD1222 COVID-19 vaccine.

This clone occurred a few times. V usage is TRBV6-5 and J usage is TRBJ1-3, with D tentatively TRBD1 (5 bases). The V and J ends lost 4 bases and 2 bases respectively, with 12 bases between them. In germline, CDR1 is MNHEY, CDR2 SVGAGI. The CDR3 is 15 amino acids. Here the CDR3 DNA reads TGTGCCAGCAGTTCCACCGCAGGGACTGGAAACACCATATATTTT. This sequence encodes CASSSTAGTGNTIYF.

The chain has TRBV7-2 and TRBJ2-7; 7 nucleotides align to TRBD1. This CDR3 contains 15 residues. The germline CDR1 and CDR2 sequences are SGHTA and FQGNSA. V trimming: 2 bases; J trimming: 0 bases; junction bases outside the gene matches: 4. CDR3 sequence reads: CASSLMGQSSYEQYF. The CDR3 DNA sequence: TGTGCCAGCAGCTTAATGGGACAGAGCTCCTACGAGCAGTACTTC. Drawing the rest from reference TRBV7-2 and TRBJ2-7, the complete variable domain is GAGVSQSPSNKVTEKGKDVELRCDPISGHTALYWYRQSLGQGLEFLIYFQGNSAPDKSGLPSDRFSAERTGGSVSTLTIQRTQQEDSAVYLCASSLMGQSSYEQYFGPGTRLTVT.

The sample holds one count of this clone. The rearrangement joins TRBV12-3 or TRBV12-4 to TRBJ1-1; TRBD1 matches 7 bases. This CDR3 contains 13 residues. With 6 bases clipped from V and 4 bases from J, the junction kept 5 bases outside the gene matches. The CDR3 region has the DNA TGTGCCAGCAGGGGACAGCCGATCACTGAAGCTTTCTTT. Translation: CASRGQPITEAFF.

The chain links TRBV30 to TRBJ2-3, with D possibly called TRBD1 or TRBD2 (5 bases each). V lost 2 bases to trimming and J lost 1 base, with 13 bases between them. CDR1 and CDR2 from the germline V gene are GTSNPN and SVGIG (reference sequence). This CDR3 contains 15 residues. For the CDR3, the DNA is TGTGCCTGGAGTCCCCGGCGAGGGGGCACAGATACGCAGTATTTT. Residues: CAWSPRRGGTDTQYF. Complete variable domain (other parts from reference TRBV30 and TRBJ2-3): SQTIHQWPATLVQPVGSPLSLECTVEGTSNPNLYWYRQAAGRGLQLLFYSVGIGQISSEVPQNLSASRPQDRQFILSSKKLLLSDSGFYLCAWSPRRGGTDTQYFGPGTRLTVL.

The V gene is TRBV5-1, the J gene TRBJ2-4, with unresolved D. V was pared by 4 bases and J by 5 bases, with 13 bases between. The germline CDR1 and CDR2 sequences are SGHRS and YFSETQ. This CDR3 comprises 14 residues. CDR3 loop: CASSASWVENIQYF. CDR3 in DNA: TGCGCCAGCAGCGCGTCGTGGGTGGAAAACATTCAGTACTTC.

The chain combines TRBV11-2 with TRBJ2-1, with 8 bases matching TRBD2. Trimming at V came to 5 bases and at J to 10 bases, leaving 4 bases not matched to a gene. The CDR3 contains 12 residues. Germline CDR1 SGHAT, CDR2 FQNNGV. The CDR3 sequence is CASSAQREEQFF. The CDR3 DNA sequence: TGTGCCAGCAGCGCCCAGCGGGAGGAGCAGTTCTTC.

A few counts support this clone. The chain employs TRBV30 and TRBJ1-1; D is unclear. CDR3 length: 13 residues. CDR1 GTSNPN and CDR2 SVGIG come from the germline V gene (reference sequence). Deletions cut 8 bases from V and 1 base from J, with 14 bases between. CDR3 residues: CAVSRNQNTEAFF. CDR3 nucleotides: TGTGCCGTCTCCCGGAATCAGAACACTGAAGCTTTCTTT.

This chain uses TRBV2 with TRBJ2-1, with D uncertain. V was pared by 8 bases and J by 0 bases, with 8 bases between. Germline CDR1 and CDR2: SNHLY and FYNNEI. The CDR3 has 13 residues. The CDR3 DNA reads as TGTGCCAGCCGAGACCTCTCCTACAATGAGCAGTTCTTC. This sequence encodes CASRDLSYNEQFF.

The rearrangement joins TRBV6-5 to TRBJ1-1; D remains ambiguous. The CDR3 extends over 11 amino acids. The V gene lost 4 bases and the J gene lost 5 bases, with 5 bases spanning the gap. CDR1 MNHEY and CDR2 SVGAGI come from the germline V gene. The CDR3 DNA reads as TGTGCCAGCAGTTCAGGTACTGAAGCTTTCTTT. It codes for CASSSGTEAFF.